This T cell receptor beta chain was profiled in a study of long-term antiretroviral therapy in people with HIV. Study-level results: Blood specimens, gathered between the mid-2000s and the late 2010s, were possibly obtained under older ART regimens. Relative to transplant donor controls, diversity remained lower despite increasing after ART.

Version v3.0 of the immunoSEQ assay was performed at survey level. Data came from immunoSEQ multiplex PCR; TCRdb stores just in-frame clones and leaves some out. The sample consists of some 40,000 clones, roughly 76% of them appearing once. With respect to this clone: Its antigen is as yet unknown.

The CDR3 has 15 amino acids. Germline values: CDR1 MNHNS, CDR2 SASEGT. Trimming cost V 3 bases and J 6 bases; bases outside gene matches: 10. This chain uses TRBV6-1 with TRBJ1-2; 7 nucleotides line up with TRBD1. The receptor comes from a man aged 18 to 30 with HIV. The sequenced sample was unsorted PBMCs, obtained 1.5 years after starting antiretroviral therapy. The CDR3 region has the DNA TGTGCCAGCAGTGACACAAGGGGGCGCGCGGATGGCTACACCTTC. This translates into CASSDTRGRADGYTF.